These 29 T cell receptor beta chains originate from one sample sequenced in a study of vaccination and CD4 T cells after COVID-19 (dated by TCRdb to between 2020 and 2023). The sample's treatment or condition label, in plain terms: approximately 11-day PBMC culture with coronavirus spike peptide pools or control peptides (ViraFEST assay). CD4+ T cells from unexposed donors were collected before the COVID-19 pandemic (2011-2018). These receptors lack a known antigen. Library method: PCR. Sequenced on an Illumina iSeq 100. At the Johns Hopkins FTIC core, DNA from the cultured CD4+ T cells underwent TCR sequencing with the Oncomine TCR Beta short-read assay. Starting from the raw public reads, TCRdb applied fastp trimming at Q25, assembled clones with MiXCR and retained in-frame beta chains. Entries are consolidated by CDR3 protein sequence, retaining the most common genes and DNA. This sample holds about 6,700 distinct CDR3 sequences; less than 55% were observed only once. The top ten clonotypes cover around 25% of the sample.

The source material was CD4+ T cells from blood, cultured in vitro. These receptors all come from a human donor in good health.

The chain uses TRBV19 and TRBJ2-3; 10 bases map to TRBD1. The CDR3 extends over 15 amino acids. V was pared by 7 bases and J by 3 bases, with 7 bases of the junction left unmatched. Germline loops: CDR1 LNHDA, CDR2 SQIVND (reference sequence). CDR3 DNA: TGTGCCAGTACCCTCGGACAGGGGGGGACAGATACGCAGTATTTT. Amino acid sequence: CASTLGQGGTDTQYF. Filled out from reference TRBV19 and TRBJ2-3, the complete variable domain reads DGGITQSPKYLFRKEGQNVTLSCEQNLNHDAMYWYRQDPGQGLRLIYYSQIVNDFQKGDIAEGYSVSREKKESFPLTVTSAQKNPTAFYLCASTLGQGGTDTQYFGPGTRLTVL.

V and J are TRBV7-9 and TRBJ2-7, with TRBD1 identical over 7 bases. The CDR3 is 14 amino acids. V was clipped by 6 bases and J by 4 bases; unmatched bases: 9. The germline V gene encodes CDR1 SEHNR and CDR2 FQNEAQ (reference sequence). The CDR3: CASSSSGTAYEQYF. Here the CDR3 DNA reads TGTGCCAGCAGTTCCTCCGGGACAGCGTACGAGCAGTACTTC.

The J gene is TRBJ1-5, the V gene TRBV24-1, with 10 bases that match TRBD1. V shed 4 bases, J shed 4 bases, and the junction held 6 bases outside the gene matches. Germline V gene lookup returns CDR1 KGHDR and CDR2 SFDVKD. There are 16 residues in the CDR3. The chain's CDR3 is CATSDPGQGINQPQHF. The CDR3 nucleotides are TGTGCCACCAGTGACCCGGGACAGGGGATAAATCAGCCCCAGCATTTT.

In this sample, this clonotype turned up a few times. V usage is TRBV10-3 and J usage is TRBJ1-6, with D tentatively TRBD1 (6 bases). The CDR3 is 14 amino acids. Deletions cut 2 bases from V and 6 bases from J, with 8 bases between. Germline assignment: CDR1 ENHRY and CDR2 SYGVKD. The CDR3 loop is CAISEPDSNSPLHF. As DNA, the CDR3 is TGTGCCATCAGTGAGCCGGACAGTAATTCACCCCTCCACTTT.

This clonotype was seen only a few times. The CDR3 protein is CASSLSGTNYGYTF. The CDR3 nucleotides read TGTGCCAGCAGTTTATCTGGCACTAACTATGGCTACACCTTC. The chain recombines TRBV27 with TRBJ1-2; D call uncertain. Germline-derived CDR1 and CDR2 are MNHEY and SMNVEV (reference sequence). The CDR3 has 14 residues. With 0 bases removed from V and 0 bases from J, the gap between germline ends came to 5 bases.

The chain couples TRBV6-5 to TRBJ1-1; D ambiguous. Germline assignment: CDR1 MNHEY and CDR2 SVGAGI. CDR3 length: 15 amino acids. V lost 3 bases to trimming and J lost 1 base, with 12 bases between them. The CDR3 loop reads CASSYRPTANTEAFF. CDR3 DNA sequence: TGTGCCAGCAGTTATCGGCCAACAGCGAACACTGAAGCTTTCTTT.

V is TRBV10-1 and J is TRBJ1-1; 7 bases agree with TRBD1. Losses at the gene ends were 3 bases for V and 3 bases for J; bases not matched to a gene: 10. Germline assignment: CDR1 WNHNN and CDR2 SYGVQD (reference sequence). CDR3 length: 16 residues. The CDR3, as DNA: TGCGCCAGCAGTGAAGGCTTAGGAGGGGGCCACACTGAAGCTTTCTTT. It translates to CASSEGLGGGHTEAFF.

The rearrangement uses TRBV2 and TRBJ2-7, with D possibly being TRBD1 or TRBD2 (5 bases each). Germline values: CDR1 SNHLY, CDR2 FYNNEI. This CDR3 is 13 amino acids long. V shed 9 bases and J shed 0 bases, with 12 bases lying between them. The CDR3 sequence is CASGGDSSYEQYF. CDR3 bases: TGTGCCAGTGGAGGAGACAGCTCCTACGAGCAGTACTTC. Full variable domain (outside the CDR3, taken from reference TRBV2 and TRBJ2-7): EPEVTQTPSHQVTQMGQEVILRCVPISNHLYFYWYRQILGQKVEFLVSFYNNEISEKSEIFDDQFSVERPDGSNFTLKIRSTKLEDSAMYFCASGGDSSYEQYFGPGTRLTVT.

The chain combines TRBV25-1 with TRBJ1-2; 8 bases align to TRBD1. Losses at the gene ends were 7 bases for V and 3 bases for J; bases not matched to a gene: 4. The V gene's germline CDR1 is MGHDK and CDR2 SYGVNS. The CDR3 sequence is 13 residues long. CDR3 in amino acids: CASIGQGYYGYTF. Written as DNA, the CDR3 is TGTGCCAGCATTGGACAGGGATACTATGGCTACACCTTC.

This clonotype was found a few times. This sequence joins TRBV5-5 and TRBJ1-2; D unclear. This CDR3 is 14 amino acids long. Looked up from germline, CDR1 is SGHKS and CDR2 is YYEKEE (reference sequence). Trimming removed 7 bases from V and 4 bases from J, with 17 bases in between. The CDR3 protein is CASHWELDLYGYTF. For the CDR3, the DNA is TGTGCCAGCCATTGGGAATTAGACCTCTATGGCTACACCTTC.

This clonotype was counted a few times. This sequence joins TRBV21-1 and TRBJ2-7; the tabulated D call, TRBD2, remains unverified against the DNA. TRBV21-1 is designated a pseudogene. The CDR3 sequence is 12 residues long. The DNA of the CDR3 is TGTGCCAGCCCCTCCATCCCCGGCGAGCAGTACTTC. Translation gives CASPSIPGEQYF.

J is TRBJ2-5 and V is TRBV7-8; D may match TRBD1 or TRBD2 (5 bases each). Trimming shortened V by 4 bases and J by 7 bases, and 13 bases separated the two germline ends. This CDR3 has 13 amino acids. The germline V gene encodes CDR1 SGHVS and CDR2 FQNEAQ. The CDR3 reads CASSYRTGRTQYF. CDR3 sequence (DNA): TGTGCCAGCAGCTACAGGACGGGGCGGACCCAGTACTTC.

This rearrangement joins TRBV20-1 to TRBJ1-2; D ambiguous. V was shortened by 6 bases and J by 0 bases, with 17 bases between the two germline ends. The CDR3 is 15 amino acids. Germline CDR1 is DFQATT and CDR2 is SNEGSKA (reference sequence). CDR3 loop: CSAAILAGANYGYTF. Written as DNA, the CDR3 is TGCAGTGCCGCAATCCTGGCAGGAGCTAACTATGGCTACACCTTC.

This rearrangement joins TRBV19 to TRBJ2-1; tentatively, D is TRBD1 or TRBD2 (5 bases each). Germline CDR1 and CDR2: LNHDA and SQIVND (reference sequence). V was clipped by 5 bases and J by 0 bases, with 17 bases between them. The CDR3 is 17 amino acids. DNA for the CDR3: TGTGCCAGTAGTGTGAATTGGGACCGCGTCTCCTACAATGAGCAGTTCTTC. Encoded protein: CASSVNWDRVSYNEQFF.

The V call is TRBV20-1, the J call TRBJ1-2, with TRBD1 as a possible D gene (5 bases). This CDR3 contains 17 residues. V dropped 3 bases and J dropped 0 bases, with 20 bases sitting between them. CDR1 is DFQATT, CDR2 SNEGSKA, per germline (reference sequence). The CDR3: CSARGGGRGVSNYGYTF. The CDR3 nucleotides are TGCAGTGCTAGGGGGGGTGGTCGAGGGGTCTCTAACTATGGCTACACCTTC.

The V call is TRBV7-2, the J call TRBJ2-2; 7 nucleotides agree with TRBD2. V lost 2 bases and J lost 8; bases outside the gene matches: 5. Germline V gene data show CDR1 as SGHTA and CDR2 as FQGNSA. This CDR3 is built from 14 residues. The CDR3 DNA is TGTGCCAGCAGCTTATCAAGCGGGATTGGGGAGCTGTTTTTT. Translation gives CASSLSSGIGELFF. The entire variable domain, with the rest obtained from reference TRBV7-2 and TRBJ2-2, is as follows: GAGVSQSPSNKVTEKGKDVELRCDPISGHTALYWYRQSLGQGLEFLIYFQGNSAPDKSGLPSDRFSAERTGGSVSTLTIQRTQQEDSAVYLCASSLSSGIGELFFGEGSRLTVL.

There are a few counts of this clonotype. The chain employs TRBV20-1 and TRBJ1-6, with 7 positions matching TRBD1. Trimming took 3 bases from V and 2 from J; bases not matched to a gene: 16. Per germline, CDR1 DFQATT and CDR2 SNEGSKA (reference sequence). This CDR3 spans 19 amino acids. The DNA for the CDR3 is TGCAGTGCTAGTAGGCTGAGGGGGCCCCACGCGGCCTATAATTCACCCCTCCACTTT. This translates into CSASRLRGPHAAYNSPLHF.

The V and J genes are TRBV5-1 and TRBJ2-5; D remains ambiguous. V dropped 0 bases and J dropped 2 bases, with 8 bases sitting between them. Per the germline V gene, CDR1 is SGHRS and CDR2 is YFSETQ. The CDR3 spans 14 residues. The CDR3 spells CASSLALLQETQYF. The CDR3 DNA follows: TGCGCCAGCAGCTTGGCTCTCCTACAAGAGACCCAGTACTTC.

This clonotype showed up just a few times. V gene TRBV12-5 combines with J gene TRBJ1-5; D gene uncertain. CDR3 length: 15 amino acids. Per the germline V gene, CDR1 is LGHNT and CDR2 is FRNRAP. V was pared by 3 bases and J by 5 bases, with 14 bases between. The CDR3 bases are TGTGCTAGTGGTTTTGGTGGACCCGCGCATCAGCCCCAGCATTTT. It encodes CASGFGGPAHQPQHF.

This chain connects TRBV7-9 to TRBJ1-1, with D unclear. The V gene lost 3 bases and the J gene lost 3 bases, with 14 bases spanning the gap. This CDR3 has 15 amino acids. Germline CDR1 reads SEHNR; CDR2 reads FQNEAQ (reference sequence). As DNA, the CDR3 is TGTGCCAGCAGCTTGGCCAACGTAGCGGACACTGAAGCTTTCTTT. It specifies CASSLANVADTEAFF.

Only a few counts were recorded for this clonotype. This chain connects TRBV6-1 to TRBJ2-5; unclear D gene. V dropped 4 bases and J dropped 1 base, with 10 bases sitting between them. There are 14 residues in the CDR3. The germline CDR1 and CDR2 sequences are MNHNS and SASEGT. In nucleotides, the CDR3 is TGTGCCAGCAGTGGTTCAGGCGGCCAAGAGACCCAGTACTTC. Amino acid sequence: CASSGSGGQETQYF.

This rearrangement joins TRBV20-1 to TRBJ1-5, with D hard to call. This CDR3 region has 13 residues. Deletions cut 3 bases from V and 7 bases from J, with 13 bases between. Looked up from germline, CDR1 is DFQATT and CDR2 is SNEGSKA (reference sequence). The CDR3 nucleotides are TGCAGTGCTAGGGTCGGGGTTTGGCAGCCCCAGCATTTT. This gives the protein CSARVGVWQPQHF.

For the CDR3, the DNA is TGTGCCAGCGGGGTGGGCAGCTACAATGAGCAGTTCTTC. This sequence encodes CASGVGSYNEQFF. The chain carries TRBV9 and TRBJ2-1; D is undetermined. The germline V gene encodes CDR1 SGDLS and CDR2 YYNGEE. CDR3 size: 13 residues. Trimming removed 7 bases from V and 3 bases from J, with 11 bases in between.

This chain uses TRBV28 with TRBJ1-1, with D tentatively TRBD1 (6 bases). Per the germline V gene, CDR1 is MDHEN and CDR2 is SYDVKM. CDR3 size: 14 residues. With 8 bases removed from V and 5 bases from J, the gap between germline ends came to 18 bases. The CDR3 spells CASLRGGGRTEAFF. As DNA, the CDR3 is TGTGCCAGCCTAAGAGGGGGGGGCCGTACTGAAGCTTTCTTT. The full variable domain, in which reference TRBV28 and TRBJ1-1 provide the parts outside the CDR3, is DVKVTQSSRYLVKRTGEKVFLECVQDMDHENMFWYRQDPGLGLRLIYFSYDVKMKEKGDIPEGYSVSREKKERFSLILESASTNQTSMYLCASLRGGGRTEAFFGQGTRLTVV.

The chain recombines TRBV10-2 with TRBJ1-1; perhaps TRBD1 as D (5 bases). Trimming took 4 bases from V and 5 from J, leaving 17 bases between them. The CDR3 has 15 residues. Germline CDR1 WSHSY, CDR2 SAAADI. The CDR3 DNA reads TGCGCCAGCAGTGGGGCCCAGACCCGGGGGACTGAAGCTTTCTTT. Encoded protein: CASSGAQTRGTEAFF.

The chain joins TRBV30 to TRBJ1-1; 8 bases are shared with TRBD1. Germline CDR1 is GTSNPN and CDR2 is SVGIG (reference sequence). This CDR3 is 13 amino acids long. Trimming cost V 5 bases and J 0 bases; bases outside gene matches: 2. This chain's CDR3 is CAWGDRLNTEAFF. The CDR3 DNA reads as TGTGCCTGGGGGGACAGGTTGAACACTGAAGCTTTCTTT.

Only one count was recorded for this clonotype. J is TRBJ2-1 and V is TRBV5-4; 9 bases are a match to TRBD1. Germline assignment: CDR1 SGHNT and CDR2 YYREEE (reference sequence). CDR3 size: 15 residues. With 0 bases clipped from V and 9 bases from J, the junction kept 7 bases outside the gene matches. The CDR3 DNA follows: TGTGCCAGCAGCTTGGAAGGGACAGGGATAGGTGAGCAGTTCTTC. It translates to CASSLEGTGIGEQFF.

Here the CDR3 reads CASSLYSSGSGTGELFF. The CDR3 DNA is TGTGCCAGCAGCCTATACTCTAGCGGGAGTGGTACCGGGGAGCTGTTTTTT. The chain is built from TRBV11-3 and TRBJ2-2; 10 bases align to TRBD2. Germline values: CDR1 SGHNT, CDR2 YENEEA. The CDR3 spans 17 residues. J was trimmed by 5 bases and V by 5 bases; bases with no gene match: 11.

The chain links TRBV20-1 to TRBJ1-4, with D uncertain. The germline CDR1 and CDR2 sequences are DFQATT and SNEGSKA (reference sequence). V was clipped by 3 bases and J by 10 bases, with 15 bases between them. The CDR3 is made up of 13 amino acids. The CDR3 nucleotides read TGCAGTGCTAGGGAGATCAAGGCCGGAAAACTGTTTTTT. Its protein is CSAREIKAGKLFF.